Following are 18 T cell receptor beta chains from one sample sequenced in a study of OX40 agonist ivuxolimab in advanced cancers. Assay used: immunoSEQ multiplex PCR; TCRdb lists only in-frame clones, some missing. The sample lists about 45,000 clones; roughly 90% were seen once. Sequenced here: CD4+ or CD8+ T cells sorted from blood, sampled in a trial of the OX40 agonist ivuxolimab. These receptors came from an adult with an advanced solid tumor such as melanoma, head and neck, liver or kidney cancer.

The chain employs TRBV5-1 and TRBJ2-1; weak D call: TRBD2 (6 bases). This CDR3 region has 17 residues. The V end lost 9 bases, the J end lost 0 bases, and 22 bases lay between the germline ends. CDR1 SGHRS and CDR2 YFSETQ come from the germline V gene. The CDR3 DNA follows: TGCGCCACCTCGCTCTTGGTAGCGGATAGCTCCTACAATGAGCAGTTCTTC. It encodes CATSLLVADSSYNEQFF.

The chain has TRBV4-1 and TRBJ2-7, with TRBD2 matching over 7 bases. The CDR3 totals 14 residues. The J segment lost 7 bases and the V segment lost 1 base, leaving 7 bases of the junction unmatched. In germline, CDR1 is MGHRA, CDR2 YSYEKL. The CDR3 nucleotides are TGCGCCAGCAGCCAAGCGCTAGCGGCGCGGGAGCAGTACTTC. Amino acids: CASSQALAAREQYF.

The chain combines TRBV28 with TRBJ1-5; 10 bases align to TRBD1. J was trimmed by 7 bases and V by 7 bases; bases with no gene match: 10. Germline V lookup: CDR1 MDHEN, CDR2 SYDVKM. The CDR3 is 15 residues long. CDR3 in amino acids: CASKLTGTGVQPQHF. The CDR3 nucleotides are TGTGCCAGCAAACTTACCGGGACAGGGGTCCAGCCCCAGCATTTT.

This rearrangement joins TRBV5-6 to TRBJ1-1; D is perhaps TRBD1 (5 bases). The germline V and J ends were trimmed by 4 bases and 0 bases, with 13 bases remaining between them. The CDR3 sequence is 15 residues long. CDR1 SGHDT and CDR2 YYEEEE come from the germline V gene. CDR3 in amino acids: CASSPQGRMNTEAFF. In DNA form, the CDR3 reads TGTGCCAGCAGCCCGCAGGGACGAATGAACACTGAAGCTTTCTTT.

The chain uses TRBV19 and TRBJ1-3; D possibly corresponds to TRBD1 (5 bases). Germline CDR1 reads LNHDA; CDR2 reads SQIVND (reference sequence). The CDR3 extends over 15 amino acids. V was trimmed by 5 bases and J by 2 bases, leaving 13 bases between them. CDR3 sequence (DNA): TGTGCCAGTAGTCCGAGTCAGGGTACTGGAAACACCATATATTTT. This codes for CASSPSQGTGNTIYF.

The chain employs TRBV6-5 and TRBJ1-1; D is unclear. The CDR3 spans 14 residues. CDR1 is MNHEY and CDR2 is SVGAGI in the germline V gene. Trimming took 3 bases from V and 0 from J, leaving 8 bases between them. The DNA of the CDR3 is TGTGCCAGCAGTTATTCCACCATGAACACTGAAGCTTTCTTT. It translates to CASSYSTMNTEAFF.

The chain joins TRBV18 to TRBJ2-5; no clear D gene. The CDR3 has 9 amino acids. V dropped 2 bases and J dropped 8 bases, with 0 bases sitting between them. The germline gives CDR1 KGHSH, CDR2 LQKENI. CDR3 DNA sequence: TGTGCCAGCTCACCAACCCAGTACTTC. Its protein product is CASSPTQYF.

The V and J genes are TRBV27 and TRBJ2-1; the D is unclear. The CDR3 totals 13 residues. V dropped 1 base and J dropped 7 bases, with 8 bases sitting between them. In germline, CDR1 is MNHEY, CDR2 SMNVEV (reference sequence). CDR3: CASSLLQENEQFF. The DNA for the CDR3 is TGTGCCAGCAGTTTATTACAAGAGAATGAGCAGTTCTTC.

The CDR3 DNA sequence: TGTGCCAGTAGTATCCTAGCGGACTCCTACAATGAGCAGTTCTTC. As protein: CASSILADSYNEQFF. The V call is TRBV19, the J call TRBJ2-1, with 7 bases fitting TRBD2. The V gene's germline CDR1 is LNHDA and CDR2 SQIVND (reference sequence). The V and J ends lost 3 bases and 0 bases, in that order; junction bases with no gene match: 2. This CDR3 contains 15 residues.

This clone was counted a single time. J is TRBJ2-3 and V is TRBV11-2; D gene uncertain. The CDR3 contains 13 residues. With 1 base removed from V and 7 bases from J, the gap between germline ends came to 9 bases. Germline V lookup: CDR1 SGHAT, CDR2 FQNNGV. CDR3 sequence (DNA): TGTGCCAGCAGCTTAGTTGCAGTAAATACGCAGTATTTT. Translation: CASSLVAVNTQYF.

The CDR3 is CASSMGAGLYEQYF. The DNA of the CDR3 is TGTGCCAGTAGTATGGGGGCCGGACTCTACGAGCAGTACTTC. The chain is built from TRBV19 and TRBJ2-7, with D perhaps matching TRBD1 (6 bases). This CDR3 has 14 amino acids. Deletions cut 3 bases from V and 3 bases from J, with 12 bases between. CDR1 LNHDA and CDR2 SQIVND come from the germline V gene (reference sequence).

The rearrangement joins TRBV19 to TRBJ2-7; 7 bases match TRBD1. There are 15 residues in the CDR3. The germline CDR1 and CDR2 sequences are LNHDA and SQIVND (reference sequence). V lost 3 bases to trimming and J lost 3 bases; unmatched junction nucleotides: 8. The CDR3 DNA is TGTGCCAGTAGTATTCAAGGGGACAGTATCTACGAGCAGTACTTC. It translates to CASSIQGDSIYEQYF.

V is TRBV16 and J is TRBJ1-4; 9 nucleotides match TRBD1. This CDR3 spans 15 amino acids. J lost 5 bases, V lost 5 bases, and 6 bases had no gene match. Germline V gene data show CDR1 as KGHSY and CDR2 as FQNENV. The CDR3 reads CASSTTGGANEKLFF. Here the CDR3 DNA reads TGTGCCAGCAGCACCACAGGGGGCGCGAATGAAAAACTGTTTTTT.

The V gene is TRBV29-1, the J gene TRBJ2-7; D is perhaps TRBD2 (6 bases). The CDR3 totals 15 residues. V lost 5 bases and J 2 bases, leaving 19 bases between the germline ends. CDR1 is SQVTM and CDR2 is ANQGSEA in the germline V gene. This CDR3 is CSVLGGTVGPYEQYF. In DNA, the CDR3 is TGCAGCGTTTTAGGAGGGACCGTGGGGCCCTACGAGCAGTACTTC.

The chain uses TRBV5-4 and TRBJ2-3; D is possibly TRBD1 (5 bases). Between the trimmed V and J ends, which lost 3 bases and 0 bases, there was a span of 11 bases. Germline loops: CDR1 SGHNT, CDR2 YYREEE (reference sequence). The CDR3 covers 15 residues. CDR3 nucleotides: TGTGCCAGCAGCTCGACAGTTACTAGCACAGATACGCAGTATTTT. It translates to CASSSTVTSTDTQYF.

The rearrangement joins TRBV12-5 to TRBJ2-1; 8 bases fit TRBD2. V was pared by 4 bases and J by 8 bases, with 16 bases of the junction left unmatched. In germline, CDR1 is LGHNT, CDR2 FRNRAP. This CDR3 contains 17 residues. The DNA of the CDR3 is TGTGCTAGTGGTTCGCAAACTTCGGGAGGGCCGGACCATGAGCAGTTCTTC. This codes for CASGSQTSGGPDHEQFF.

The chain combines TRBV25-1 with TRBJ2-7; D perhaps matches TRBD2 (5 bases). This CDR3 is built from 13 residues. The V end lost 3 bases, the J end lost 4 bases, and 10 bases lay between the germline ends. CDR1 and CDR2 (germline): MGHDK, SYGVNS. CDR3 nucleotides: TGTGCCAGCAGTGACGTAATAGCGTACGAGCAGTACTTC. This encodes CASSDVIAYEQYF.

This chain links TRBV5-6 with TRBJ2-5, with D possibly being TRBD1 (5 bases). Germline CDR1 is SGHDT and CDR2 is YYEEEE. The CDR3 totals 14 residues. V was cut by 0 bases and J by 1 base, with 7 bases left in between. The CDR3 DNA reads TGTGCCAGCAGCTTGGGCCAGGGCCAAGAGACCCAGTACTTC. Translation gives CASSLGQGQETQYF.